This T cell receptor (beta chain) appears in the sequencing data of a study of blood T cell repertoires in COVID-19. The overall study: Both acute and convalescent COVID-19 samples were obtained from the United States, Italy and Spain. PBMCs, B-cell-depleted T cells, or T cells provided the cDNA or gDNA that made up the material.

The V end lost 6 bases, the J end lost 4 bases, and 12 bases lay between the germline ends. Germline CDR1 and CDR2: SGHAT and FQNNGV. This CDR3 has 13 amino acids. Authors' analysis steps: Reference gene primers were amplified, and this amplification served to estimate nucleated cell counts. This table comes from immunoSEQ multiplex PCR, and its TCRdb copy is limited to in-frame clones, with some not included. The V and J calls and clone size were taken over from that table, and D and trimming were inferred from the DNA. The table shows roughly 130,000 clones, with approximately 81% occurring only once.

This clonotype originated in a woman aged 30 to 39 who had recovered from COVID-19. The chain uses TRBV11-2 and TRBJ1-1; D is undetermined. Sequencing was performed on peripheral blood. The CDR3 nucleotides read TGTGCCAGCAGACCTGAGGTAGGCACTGAAGCTTTCTTT. Protein: CASRPEVGTEAFF.